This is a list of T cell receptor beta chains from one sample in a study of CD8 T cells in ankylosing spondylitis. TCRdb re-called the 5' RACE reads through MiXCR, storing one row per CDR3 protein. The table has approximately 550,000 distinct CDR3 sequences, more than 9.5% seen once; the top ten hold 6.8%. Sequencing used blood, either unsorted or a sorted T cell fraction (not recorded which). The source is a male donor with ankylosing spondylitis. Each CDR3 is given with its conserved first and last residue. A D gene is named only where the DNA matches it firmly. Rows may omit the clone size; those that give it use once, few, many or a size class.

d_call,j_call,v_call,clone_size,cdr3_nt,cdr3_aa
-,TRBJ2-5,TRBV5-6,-,TGTGCCAGCAGCGTGTGGGAGCCCATCTCCCAAGAGACCCAGTACTTC,CASSVWEPISQETQYF
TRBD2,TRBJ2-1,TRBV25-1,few,TGTGCCAGCAGTGAATATCGGGCTAGCGGGAGGAATGAGCAGTTCTTC,CASSEYRASGRNEQFF
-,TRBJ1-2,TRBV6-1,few,TGTGCCAGCAGGCCAATCACCGGGACGGTTAATGGCTACACCTTC,CASRPITGTVNGYTF
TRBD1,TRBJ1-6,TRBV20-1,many,TGCAGTGCTAGAGTTGGGACAGGGCATTCACCCCTCCACTTT,CSARVGTGHSPLHF
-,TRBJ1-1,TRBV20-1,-,TGCAGTGCCCCAGGGTCGGTGAACACTGAAGCTTTCTTT,CSAPGSVNTEAFF
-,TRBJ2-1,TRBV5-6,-,TGTGCCAGCTGGGGCCTTGGGAGGTCCTACAATGAGCAGTTCTTC,CASWGLGRSYNEQFF
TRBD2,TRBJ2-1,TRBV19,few,TGTGCCAGTACCGTAGCGGGAGGGCAGGAGCAGTTCTTC,CASTVAGGQEQFF
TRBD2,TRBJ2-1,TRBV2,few,TGTGCCAGCAGAGCCGGGACTAGCGGGAGGGTGAATGAGCAGTTCTTC,CASRAGTSGRVNEQFF
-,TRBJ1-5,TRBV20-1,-,TGCAGTGCTTACTCGACCCGAAATCAGCCCCAGCATTTT,CSAYSTRNQPQHF
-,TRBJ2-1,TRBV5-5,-,TGTGCCAGCGGCCCTGGGACCCCCGGCGATGAGCAGTTCTTC,CASGPGTPGDEQFF
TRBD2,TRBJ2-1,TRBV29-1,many,TGCAGCGTAACAGGACTAGCGGGAGTATCCTACAATGAGCAGTTCTTC,CSVTGLAGVSYNEQFF
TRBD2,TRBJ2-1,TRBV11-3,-,TGTGCCAGCAGCTTAGGGGGACTAGCGGGAGTCATCAATGAGCAGTTCTTC,CASSLGGLAGVINEQFF
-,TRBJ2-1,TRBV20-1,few,TGCAGTGCTAGTCTGGACGGGAGAAATGTGCAGTTCTTC,CSASLDGRNVQFF
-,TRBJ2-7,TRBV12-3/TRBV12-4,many,TGTGCCAGCAGTTTGTCCGCTCACGAGCAGTACTTC,CASSLSAHEQYF
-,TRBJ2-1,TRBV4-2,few,TGTGCCAGCAGCCAAGATACGGGGAATGAGCAGTTCTTC,CASSQDTGNEQFF
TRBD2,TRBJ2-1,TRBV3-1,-,TGTGCCAGCACCCAGATAGCTGGACTAGCGGAAAACAATGAGCAGTTCTTC,CASTQIAGLAENNEQFF
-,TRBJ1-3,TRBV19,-,TGTGCCAGTAACGCACCACGGGGCTACGGAAACACCATATATTTT,CASNAPRGYGNTIYF
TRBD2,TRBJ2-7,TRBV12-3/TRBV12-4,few,TGTGCCAGCAGCGTCACTAGCGGGAGAGCCTACGAGCAGTACTTC,CASSVTSGRAYEQYF
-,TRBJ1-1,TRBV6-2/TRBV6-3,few,TGTGCCAGCATCCAAGGACACAAGAACACTGAAGCTTTCTTT,CASIQGHKNTEAFF
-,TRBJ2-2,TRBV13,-,TGTGCCAGCAGCGGAGGGAGGCGGAACACCGGGGAGCTGTTTTTT,CASSGGRRNTGELFF
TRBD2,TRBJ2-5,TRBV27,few,TGTGCCAGCAGTTCTAGCGGGAGTGAGACCCAGTACTTC,CASSSSGSETQYF
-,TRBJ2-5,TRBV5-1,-,TGCGCCAGCAGCTTTGGGAATAAACAAGAGACCCAGTACTTC,CASSFGNKQETQYF
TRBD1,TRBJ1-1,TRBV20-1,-,TGCAGTGCTCCGCCGGGACAGGGTTTCACTGAAGCTTTCTTT,CSAPPGQGFTEAFF
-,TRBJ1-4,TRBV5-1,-,TGCGCCAGCAGCTTATCCGGGACGGGGACTGCAACTAATGAAAAACTGTTTTTT,CASSLSGTGTATNEKLFF
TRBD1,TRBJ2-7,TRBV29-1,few,TGCAGCGTTTCCAACAGGGGATACGAGCAGTACTTC,CSVSNRGYEQYF
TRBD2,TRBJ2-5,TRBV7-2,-,TGTGCCAGCAGCAAGGATAGCGGGAGTGGGAAGACCCAGTACTTC,CASSKDSGSGKTQYF
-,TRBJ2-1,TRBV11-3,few,TGTGCCAGCAGCCCCCGCCCTGGGACCTACGATGAGCAGTTCTTC,CASSPRPGTYDEQFF
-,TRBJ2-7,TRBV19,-,TGTGCCAGTAGTTCGGGGAGCTCCTACGAGCAGTACTTC,CASSSGSSYEQYF
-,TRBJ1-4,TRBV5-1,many,TGCGCCAGCAGCTTTCAGGGGACTAATGAAAAACTGTTTTTT,CASSFQGTNEKLFF
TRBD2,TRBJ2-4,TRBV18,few,TGTGCCAGCTCACCGACTAGCGGTCAAAACATTCAGTACTTC,CASSPTSGQNIQYF
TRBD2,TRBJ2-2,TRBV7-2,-,TGTGCCAGCAGCCCTAGGATGGAGCGGGGGTCCGGGGAGCTGTTTTTT,CASSPRMERGSGELFF
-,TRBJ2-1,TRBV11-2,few,TGTGCCAGCAGCTTAGTCCCAGTCGGGAGCTCCTACAATGAGCAGTTCTTC,CASSLVPVGSSYNEQFF
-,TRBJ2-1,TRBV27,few,TGTGCCAGCAGTACCCACACAGGACCCGCGAGCTCCTACAATGAGCAGTTCTTC,CASSTHTGPASSYNEQFF
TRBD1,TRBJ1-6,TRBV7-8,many,TGTGCCAGCAGTAAAAGGACAGGGGATAATTCACCCCTCCACTTT,CASSKRTGDNSPLHF
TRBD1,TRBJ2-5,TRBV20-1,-,TGCAGTGCTAGAGCCTCCAAGGGGGCCGTAGGGAAAGAGACCCAGTACTTC,CSARASKGAVGKETQYF
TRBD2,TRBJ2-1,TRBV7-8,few,TGTGCCAGCAGCCGAGGACTAGCGGGCTGGGATGAGCAGTTCTTC,CASSRGLAGWDEQFF
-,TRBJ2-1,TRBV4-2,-,TGTGCCAGCAGCCAAGAATGGGAGTACTCCTACAATGAGCAGTTCTTC,CASSQEWEYSYNEQFF
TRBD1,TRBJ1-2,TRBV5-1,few,TGCGCCAGCGCGCAGGGGGATGACTATGGCTACACCTTC,CASAQGDDYGYTF
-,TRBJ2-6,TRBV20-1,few,TGCAGTGCTATGCCCCATTTCTCTGGGGCCAACGTCCTGACTTTC,CSAMPHFSGANVLTF
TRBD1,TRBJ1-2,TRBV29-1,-,TGCAGCGCCCAGACAGGGGGCGCAGGTGGCTACACCTTC,CSAQTGGAGGYTF
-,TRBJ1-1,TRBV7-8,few,TGTGCCAGCAGCTTCCTGACGGGGGGATGGGGCACTGAAGCTTTCTTT,CASSFLTGGWGTEAFF
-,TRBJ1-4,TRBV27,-,TGTGCCAGCAGAACAGGTGGAAATGAAAAACTGTTTTTT,CASRTGGNEKLFF
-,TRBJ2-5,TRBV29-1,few,TGCAGCGTTGTCGGCCGGCGGGAGACCCAGTACTTC,CSVVGRRETQYF
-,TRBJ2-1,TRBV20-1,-,TGCAGTGCTAGGGGGGTAGCGGCTAGCTCCTACAATGAGCAGTTCTTC,CSARGVAASSYNEQFF
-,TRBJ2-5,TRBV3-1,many,TGTGCCAGCAGCCAAGGACGACAAGAGACCCAGTACTTC,CASSQGRQETQYF
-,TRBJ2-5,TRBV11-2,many,TGTGCCAGCAGCCCAGGGGCGCAAGAGACCCAGTACTTC,CASSPGAQETQYF
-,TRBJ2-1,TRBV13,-,TGTGCCAGCAGCCCCGGGGGAGGAATGTACAATGAGCAGTTCTTC,CASSPGGGMYNEQFF
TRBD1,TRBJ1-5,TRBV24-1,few,TGTGCCACCAGTGACGTAAACCAGGGGGACGGCAATCAGCCCCAGCATTTT,CATSDVNQGDGNQPQHF
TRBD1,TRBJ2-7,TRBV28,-,TGTGCCAGCAGTTCACCGACAGGGGGAAACTACGAGCAGTACTTC,CASSSPTGGNYEQYF